This is a list of T cell receptor beta chains from one sample in a study of blood T cell repertoires in COVID-19. The protocol was immunoSEQ multiplex PCR, while the TCRdb copy is restricted to in-frame clones and leaves out a portion. Here the sample spans about 330,000 clones, roughly 86% being singletons. The material sequenced was PBMCs or T cells enriched from blood (not recorded which). The receptors shown here come from a woman under 40 who had recovered from COVID-19. Each CDR3 is given with its conserved first and last residue. A D gene is named only where the DNA matches it firmly. Size is stated for part of the rows, as once, few or many counts, or as a class when the clone is expanded.

>NA|TRBV7-6|TRBJ2-2|TRBD1
TGTGCCAGCAGCTCCTACAGGGGGCACGGGGAGCTGTTTTTT
CASSSYRGHGELFF
>few|TRBV5-1|TRBJ2-7|TRBD1
TGCGCCAGCAGCCCAGGGACAGGGGGTCACCAGGAGCAGTACTTC
CASSPGTGGHQEQYF
>NA|TRBV27|TRBJ2-7|TRBD2
TGTGCCAGCAGTTTCAGAGCGGGGGGATCCGCCGAGCAGTACTTC
CASSFRAGGSAEQYF
>few|TRBV28|TRBJ1-5|NA
TGTGCCAGCAGTATCTGGGGCGAGGTTCAGCCCCAGCATTTT
CASSIWGEVQPQHF
>NA|TRBV27|TRBJ1-1|TRBD1
TGTGCCAGCAGTCCCCACAGGGGATACGTGAACACTGAAGCTTTCTTT
CASSPHRGYVNTEAFF
>once|TRBV5-4|TRBJ1-3|TRBD1
TGTGCCAGCAGCTTGGGAGGAGGGGGCGCAAACGGAAACACCATATATTTT
CASSLGGGGANGNTIYF
>NA|TRBV2|TRBJ2-1|TRBD1
TGTGCCAGCACCGAACAGGGGGCCTTCTACAATGAGCAGTTCTTC
CASTEQGAFYNEQFF
>NA|TRBV27|TRBJ1-2|NA
TGTGCCAGCAGTTTATCTCAAGGGGGAGATGGCTACACCTTC
CASSLSQGGDGYTF
>NA|TRBV5-1|TRBJ1-2|TRBD1
TGCGCCAGCAGCTCACCACCGGGACAGGGCCACAACTATGGCTACACCTTC
CASSSPPGQGHNYGYTF
>NA|TRBV5-4|TRBJ2-5|TRBD2
TGTGCCAGCAGCCGGCCTAGCGGGGGGGCCCTTTACGGGACCCAGTACTTC
CASSRPSGGALYGTQYF
>NA|TRBV11-2|TRBJ1-1|TRBD1
TGTGCCAGCAGCTTTCTGAACGGACAGGGGGATTTCTTT
CASSFLNGQGDFF
>once|TRBV18|TRBJ1-5|NA
TGTGCCAGCTCACCGCTTCAGGGGAATCAGCCCCAGCATTTT
CASSPLQGNQPQHF
>few|TRBV7-2|TRBJ1-3|NA
TGTGCCAGCAGCTTAGATGCGGGAAACTCTGGAAACACCATATATTTT
CASSLDAGNSGNTIYF
>NA|TRBV27|TRBJ1-6|TRBD1
TGTGCCAGCAGAAACCCGGGACAGAGGAGCTCCTATAATTCACCCCTCCACTTT
CASRNPGQRSSYNSPLHF